The present T cell receptor beta chain was sequenced within a study of cytotoxic CD8 clonotypes in ibrutinib-treated CLL. The wider study: Within the patient group, about a dozen were relapsed/refractory and roughly 15 treatment-naive, and some 18 were IGHV unmutated. Response sampling came at median 12 months of treatment, ranging about 6 to 36 months. Study conclusions and caveats: Under therapy, public clonotypes either contracted or stayed stable, and they were uncommon.

Some clones are missing from TCRdb's copy, which holds only in-frame ones; the method was immunoSEQ multiplex PCR. The sample holds over 130,000 clones, around 81% seen once. Points on this clone: Its antigen is unknown.

The receptor's source is a human donor with chronic lymphocytic leukemia. The starting material was PBMCs, obtained after 36 months of ibrutinib treatment.

For the CDR3, the DNA is TGTGCCAGCAGCCTCCAATTACGACTCGCGGGAGCCAATGAGCAGTTCTTC. Translating it yields CASSLQLRLAGANEQFF. The chain has TRBV5-4 and TRBJ2-1, with 7 bases aligning to TRBD2. V lost 4 bases, J lost 6 bases, and 16 bases stayed unmatched. The CDR3 runs to 17 residues. Germline V gives CDR1 SGHNT, CDR2 YYREEE (reference sequence). Full variable domain (rest looked up from reference TRBV5-4 and TRBJ2-1): ETGVTQSPTHLIKTRGQQVTLRCSSQSGHNTVSWYQQALGQGPQFIFQYYREEENGRGNFPPRFSGLQFPNYSSELNVNALELDDSALYLCASSLQLRLAGANEQFFGPGTRLTVL.